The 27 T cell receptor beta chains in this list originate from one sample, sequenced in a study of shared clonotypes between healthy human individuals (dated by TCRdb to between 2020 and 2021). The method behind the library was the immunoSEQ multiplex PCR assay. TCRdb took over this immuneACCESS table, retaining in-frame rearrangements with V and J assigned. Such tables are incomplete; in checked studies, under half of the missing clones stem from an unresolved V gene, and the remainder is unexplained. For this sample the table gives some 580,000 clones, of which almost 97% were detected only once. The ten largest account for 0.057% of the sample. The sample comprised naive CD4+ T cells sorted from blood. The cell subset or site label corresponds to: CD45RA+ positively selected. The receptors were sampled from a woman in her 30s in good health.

CDR3 DNA sequence: TGTGCCAGCAGTCGAGTCGGCCAGGGGGCGAGGGAGCAGTACTTC. The encoded protein is CASSRVGQGAREQYF. V is TRBV6-5 and J is TRBJ2-7; 8 nucleotides agree with TRBD1. CDR3 length: 15 residues. V dropped 5 bases and J dropped 7; count of bases not matched to a gene: 13. Germline assignment: CDR1 MNHEY and CDR2 SVGAGI.

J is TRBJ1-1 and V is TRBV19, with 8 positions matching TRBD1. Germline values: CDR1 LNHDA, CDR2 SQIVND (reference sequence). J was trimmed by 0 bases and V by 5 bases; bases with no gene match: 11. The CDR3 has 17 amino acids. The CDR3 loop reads CASSVLPGQEVNTEAFF. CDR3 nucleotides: TGTGCCAGTAGTGTCCTACCGGGACAGGAAGTGAACACTGAAGCTTTCTTT.

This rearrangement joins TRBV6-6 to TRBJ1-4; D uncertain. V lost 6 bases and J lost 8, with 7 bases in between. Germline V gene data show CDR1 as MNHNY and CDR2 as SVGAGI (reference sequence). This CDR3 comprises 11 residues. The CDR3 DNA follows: TGTGCCAGCAGGCGGGGAGAAAAACTGTTTTTT. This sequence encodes CASRRGEKLFF.

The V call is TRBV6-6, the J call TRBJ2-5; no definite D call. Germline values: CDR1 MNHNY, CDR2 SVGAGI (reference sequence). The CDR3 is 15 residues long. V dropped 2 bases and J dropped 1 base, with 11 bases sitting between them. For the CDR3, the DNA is TGTGCCAGCAGTTACCTTATGGGAAGCCAAGAGACCCAGTACTTC. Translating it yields CASSYLMGSQETQYF.

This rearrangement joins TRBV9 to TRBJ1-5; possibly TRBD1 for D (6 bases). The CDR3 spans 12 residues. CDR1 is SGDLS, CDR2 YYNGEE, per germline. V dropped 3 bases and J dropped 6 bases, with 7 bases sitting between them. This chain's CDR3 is CASSAGAQPQHF. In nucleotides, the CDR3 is TGTGCCAGCAGCGCAGGGGCTCAGCCCCAGCATTTT.

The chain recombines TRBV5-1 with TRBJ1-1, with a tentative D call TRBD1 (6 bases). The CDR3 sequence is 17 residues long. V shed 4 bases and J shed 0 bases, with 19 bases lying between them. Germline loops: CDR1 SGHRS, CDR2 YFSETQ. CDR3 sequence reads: CASSPLSGGRMNTEAFF. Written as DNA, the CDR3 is TGCGCCAGCAGCCCTCTTTCCGGGGGGCGAATGAACACTGAAGCTTTCTTT.

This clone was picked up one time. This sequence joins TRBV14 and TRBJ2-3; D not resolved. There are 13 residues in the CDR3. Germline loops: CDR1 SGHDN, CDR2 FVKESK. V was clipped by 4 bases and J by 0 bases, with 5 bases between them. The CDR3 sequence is CASSPTSTDTQYF. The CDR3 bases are TGTGCCAGCAGCCCCACAAGCACAGATACGCAGTATTTT.

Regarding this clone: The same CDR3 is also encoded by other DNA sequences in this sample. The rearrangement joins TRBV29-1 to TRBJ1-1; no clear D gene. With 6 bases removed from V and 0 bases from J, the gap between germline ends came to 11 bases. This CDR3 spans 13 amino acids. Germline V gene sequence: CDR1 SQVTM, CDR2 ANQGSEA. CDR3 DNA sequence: TGCAGCGTGGCTGGACGGATGAACACTGAAGCTTTCTTT. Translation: CSVAGRMNTEAFF. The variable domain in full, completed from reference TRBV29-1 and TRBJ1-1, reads SAVISQKPSRDICQRGTSLTIQCQVDSQVTMMFWYRQQPGQSLTLIATANQGSEATYESGFVIDKFPISRPNLTFSTLTVSNMSPEDSSIYLCSVAGRMNTEAFFGQGTRLTVV.

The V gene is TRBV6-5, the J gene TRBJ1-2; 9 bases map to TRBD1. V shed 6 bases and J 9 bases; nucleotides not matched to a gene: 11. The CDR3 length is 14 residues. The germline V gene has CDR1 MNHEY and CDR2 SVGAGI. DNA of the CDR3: TGTGCCAGCAGGGCGACCGGGACAGGGAAAAGCTACACCTTC. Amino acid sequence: CASRATGTGKSYTF.

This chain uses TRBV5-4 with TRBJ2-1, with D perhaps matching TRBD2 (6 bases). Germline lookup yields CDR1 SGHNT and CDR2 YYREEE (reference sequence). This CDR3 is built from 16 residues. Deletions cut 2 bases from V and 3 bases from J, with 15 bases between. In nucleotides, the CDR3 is TGTGCCAGCAGCTTCGCAGCGGGTGGATTCTACAATGAGCAGTTCTTC. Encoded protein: CASSFAAGGFYNEQFF.

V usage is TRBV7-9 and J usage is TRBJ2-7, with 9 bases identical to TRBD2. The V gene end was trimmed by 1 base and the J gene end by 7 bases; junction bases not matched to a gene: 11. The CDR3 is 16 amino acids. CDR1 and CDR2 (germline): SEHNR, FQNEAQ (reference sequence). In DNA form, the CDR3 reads TGTGCCAGCAGCTTAGGACGTTCGAGCGGGAGGCCGGAGCAGTACTTC. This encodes CASSLGRSSGRPEQYF.

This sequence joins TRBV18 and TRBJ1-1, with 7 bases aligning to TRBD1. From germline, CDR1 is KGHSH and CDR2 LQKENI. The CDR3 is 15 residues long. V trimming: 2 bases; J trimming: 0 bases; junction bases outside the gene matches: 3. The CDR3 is CASSPETGLNTEAFF. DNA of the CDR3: TGTGCCAGCTCACCAGAGACAGGGCTGAACACTGAAGCTTTCTTT.

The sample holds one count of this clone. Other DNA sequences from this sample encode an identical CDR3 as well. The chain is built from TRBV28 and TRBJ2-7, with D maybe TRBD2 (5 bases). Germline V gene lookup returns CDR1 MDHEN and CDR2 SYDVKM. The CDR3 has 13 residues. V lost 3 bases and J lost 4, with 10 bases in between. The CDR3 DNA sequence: TGTGCCAGCAGTTTGGATCGCGGGTACGAGCAGTACTTC. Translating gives CASSLDRGYEQYF.

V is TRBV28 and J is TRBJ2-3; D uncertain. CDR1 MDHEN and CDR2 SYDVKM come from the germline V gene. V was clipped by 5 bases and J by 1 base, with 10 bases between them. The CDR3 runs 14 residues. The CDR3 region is CASSTHAGTDTQYF. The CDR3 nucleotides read TGTGCCAGCAGTACCCACGCGGGCACAGATACGCAGTATTTT.

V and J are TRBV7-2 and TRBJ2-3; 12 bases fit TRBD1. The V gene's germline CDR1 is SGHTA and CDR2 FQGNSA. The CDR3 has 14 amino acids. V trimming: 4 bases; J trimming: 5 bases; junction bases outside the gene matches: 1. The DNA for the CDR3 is TGTGCCAGCAGCTGGGACAGGGGGCAAGATACGCAGTATTTT. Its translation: CASSWDRGQDTQYF.

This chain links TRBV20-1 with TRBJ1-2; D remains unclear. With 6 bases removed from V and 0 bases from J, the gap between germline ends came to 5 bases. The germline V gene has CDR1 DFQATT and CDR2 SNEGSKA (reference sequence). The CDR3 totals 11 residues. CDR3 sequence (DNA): TGCAGTGCAATATCTAACTATGGCTACACCTTC. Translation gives CSAISNYGYTF.

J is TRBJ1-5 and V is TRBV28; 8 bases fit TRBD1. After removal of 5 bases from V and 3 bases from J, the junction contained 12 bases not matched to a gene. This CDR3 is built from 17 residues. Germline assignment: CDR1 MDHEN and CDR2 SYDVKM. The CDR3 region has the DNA TGTGCCAGCAGTCCGCCATTAGGACAGGGTAACAATCAGCCCCAGCATTTT. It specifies CASSPPLGQGNNQPQHF.

The DNA of the CDR3 is TGCAGCGTCCAGCGGGGAAGCTCCTACAATGAGCAGTTCTTC. Encoded protein: CSVQRGSSYNEQFF. V gene TRBV29-1 combines with J gene TRBJ2-1; 7 nucleotides agree with TRBD2. The germline CDR1 and CDR2 sequences are SQVTM and ANQGSEA. CDR3 length equals 14 residues. Trimming cost V 6 bases and J 0 bases; bases outside gene matches: 5.

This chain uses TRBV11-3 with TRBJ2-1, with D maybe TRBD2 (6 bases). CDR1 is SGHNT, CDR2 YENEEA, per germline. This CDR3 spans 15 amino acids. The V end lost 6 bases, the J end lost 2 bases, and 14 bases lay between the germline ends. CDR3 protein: CASSKGLQAYNEQFF. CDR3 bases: TGTGCCAGCAGTAAGGGACTTCAAGCCTACAATGAGCAGTTCTTC.

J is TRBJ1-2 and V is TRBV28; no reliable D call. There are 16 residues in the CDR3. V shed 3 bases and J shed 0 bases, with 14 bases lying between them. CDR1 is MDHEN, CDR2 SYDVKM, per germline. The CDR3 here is CASSFPPGPTNYGYTF. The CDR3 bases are TGTGCCAGCAGTTTCCCCCCGGGCCCGACTAACTATGGCTACACCTTC.

CDR3 DNA: TGTGCCAGCAGTGAAGGGACACCTTATACGCAGTATTTT. Translated: CASSEGTPYTQYF. This chain connects TRBV2 to TRBJ2-3, with D maybe TRBD1 (5 bases). Germline V gene sequence: CDR1 SNHLY, CDR2 FYNNEI. The CDR3 has 13 residues. The V end was cut by 1 base, the J end by 7 bases, with 9 bases between.

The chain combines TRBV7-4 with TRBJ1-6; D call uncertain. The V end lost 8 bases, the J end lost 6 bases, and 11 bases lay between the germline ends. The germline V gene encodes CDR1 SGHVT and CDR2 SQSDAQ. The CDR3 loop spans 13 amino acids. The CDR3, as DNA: TGTGCCAGCTGGAGGTGCTCTAATTCACCCCTCCACTTT. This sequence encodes CASWRCSNSPLHF.

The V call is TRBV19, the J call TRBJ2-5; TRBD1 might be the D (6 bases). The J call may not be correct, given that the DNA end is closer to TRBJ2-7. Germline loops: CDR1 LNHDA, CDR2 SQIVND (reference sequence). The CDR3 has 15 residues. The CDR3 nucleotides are TGTGCCAGTAGTATCTCCTGGGGGCTGTCCTACGAGCAGTACTTC. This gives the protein CASSISWGLSYEQYF.

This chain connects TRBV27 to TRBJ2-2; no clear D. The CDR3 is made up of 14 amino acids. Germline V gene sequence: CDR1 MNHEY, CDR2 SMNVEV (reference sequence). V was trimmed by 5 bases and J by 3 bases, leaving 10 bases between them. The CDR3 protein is CASSVRRDTGELFF. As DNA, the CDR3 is TGTGCCAGCAGTGTTAGACGGGACACCGGGGAGCTGTTTTTT.

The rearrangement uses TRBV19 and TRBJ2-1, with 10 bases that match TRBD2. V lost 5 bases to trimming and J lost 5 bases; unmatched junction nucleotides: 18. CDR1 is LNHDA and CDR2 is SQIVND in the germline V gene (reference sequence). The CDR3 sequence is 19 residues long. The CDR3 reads CASSPRRGLAGVGNNEQFF. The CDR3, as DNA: TGTGCCAGTAGTCCTCGGAGGGGGCTAGCGGGAGTTGGGAACAATGAGCAGTTCTTC.

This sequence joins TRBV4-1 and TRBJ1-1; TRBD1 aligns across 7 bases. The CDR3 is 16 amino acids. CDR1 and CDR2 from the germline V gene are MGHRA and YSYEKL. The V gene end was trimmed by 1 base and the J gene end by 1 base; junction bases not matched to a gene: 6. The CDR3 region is CASSQGMTGTNTEAFF. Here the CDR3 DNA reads TGCGCCAGCAGCCAAGGAATGACAGGGACGAACACTGAAGCTTTCTTT.

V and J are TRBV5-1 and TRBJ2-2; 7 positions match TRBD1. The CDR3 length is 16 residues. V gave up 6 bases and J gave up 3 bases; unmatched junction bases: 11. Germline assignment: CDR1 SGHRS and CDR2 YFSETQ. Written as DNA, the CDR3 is TGCGCCAGCACCCTACCCCGGACAGGACACACCGGGGAGCTGTTTTTT. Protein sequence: CASTLPRTGHTGELFF.